The rows below give T cell receptor beta chains drawn from one sample of a study of cytomegalovirus exposure and HLA in healthy donors. Libraries were prepared by immunoSEQ multiplex PCR; TCRdb keeps only in-frame clonotypes and omits some of them. Of under 90,000 clones in the sample, approximately 71% were seen once. The sample was PBMCs. These receptor sequences come from a woman between 40 and 55 years old in good health and CMV-seronegative. Each CDR3 is given with its conserved first and last residue. The D gene is left open where the match is weak. The size entry is marked missing in some rows and otherwise reads once, few, many or a size class.

v_call: TRBV6-1; j_call: TRBJ1-4; d_call: .; clone_size: .; cdr3_aa: CASRESKGRGEKLFF; cdr3_nt: TGTGCCAGCAGAGAATCAAAGGGCAGGGGTGAAAAACTGTTTTTT
v_call: TRBV27; j_call: TRBJ2-7; d_call: .; clone_size: once; cdr3_aa: CASSLSAGFSSYEQYF; cdr3_nt: TGTGCCAGCAGTTTATCGGCGGGTTTTTCCTCCTACGAGCAGTACTTC
v_call: TRBV5-1; j_call: TRBJ2-5; d_call: TRBD1; clone_size: .; cdr3_aa: CASSLGQGPNQETQYF; cdr3_nt: TGCGCCAGCAGCTTGGGACAGGGACCTAACCAAGAGACCCAGTACTTC
v_call: TRBV7-3; j_call: TRBJ2-1; d_call: TRBD2; clone_size: .; cdr3_aa: CASSSTSGGEQFF; cdr3_nt: TGTGCCAGCAGCTCCACTAGCGGGGGAGAGCAGTTCTTC
v_call: TRBV6-6; j_call: TRBJ2-2; d_call: .; clone_size: .; cdr3_aa: CASRDSNTGELFF; cdr3_nt: TGTGCCAGCAGAGACAGTAACACCGGGGAGCTGTTTTTT
v_call: TRBV6-4; j_call: TRBJ2-1; d_call: .; clone_size: .; cdr3_aa: CAGSWTSRGSDNEQFF; cdr3_nt: TGTGCCGGCTCCTGGACGTCACGCGGGTCTGACAATGAGCAGTTCTTC
v_call: TRBV28; j_call: TRBJ1-5; d_call: .; clone_size: .; cdr3_aa: CASSPPTQGSNQPQHF; cdr3_nt: TGTGCCAGCAGTCCCCCGACTCAAGGCAGCAATCAGCCCCAGCATTTT
v_call: TRBV11-2; j_call: TRBJ1-6; d_call: .; clone_size: .; cdr3_aa: CASTGGSSYNSPLHF; cdr3_nt: TGTGCCAGTACGGGAGGTAGCTCCTATAATTCACCCCTCCACTTT
v_call: TRBV7-9; j_call: TRBJ2-1; d_call: .; clone_size: .; cdr3_aa: CASSPREREEQFF; cdr3_nt: TGTGCCAGCAGCCCTAGGGAGCGAGAGGAGCAGTTCTTC
v_call: TRBV5-6; j_call: TRBJ1-1; d_call: .; clone_size: .; cdr3_aa: CASSLEQVNTEAFF; cdr3_nt: TGTGCCAGCAGCTTGGAACAGGTGAACACTGAAGCTTTCTTT
v_call: TRBV7-3; j_call: TRBJ2-3; d_call: TRBD2; clone_size: .; cdr3_aa: CASSSHSGTGTDTQYF; cdr3_nt: TGTGCCAGCAGCTCCCATAGCGGGACTGGCACAGATACGCAGTATTTT
v_call: TRBV29-1; j_call: TRBJ2-2; d_call: TRBD2; clone_size: .; cdr3_aa: CSVPRTSGTTGELFF; cdr3_nt: TGCAGCGTTCCACGGACTAGCGGAACTACCGGGGAGCTGTTTTTT
v_call: TRBV4-1; j_call: TRBJ1-3; d_call: TRBD1; clone_size: .; cdr3_aa: CASSPGTGSILSGNTIYF; cdr3_nt: TGCGCCAGCAGCCCCGGGACAGGGAGCATTCTCTCTGGAAACACCATATATTTT
v_call: TRBV5-4; j_call: TRBJ2-7; d_call: .; clone_size: .; cdr3_aa: CASSWTGRGSYEQYF; cdr3_nt: TGTGCCAGCAGCTGGACAGGGAGGGGATCCTACGAGCAGTACTTC
v_call: TRBV21-1; j_call: TRBJ1-5; d_call: .; clone_size: .; cdr3_aa: CAPGGCNQPQHF; cdr3_nt: TGTGCCCCCGGAGGGTGCAATCAGCCCCAGCATTTT
v_call: TRBV12-5; j_call: TRBJ1-2; d_call: .; clone_size: .; cdr3_aa: CASGLGYGYTF; cdr3_nt: TGTGCTAGTGGCCTCGGGTATGGCTACACCTTC
v_call: TRBV9; j_call: TRBJ2-7; d_call: .; clone_size: .; cdr3_aa: CASSPDTTASYEQYF; cdr3_nt: TGTGCCAGCAGCCCTGATACGACAGCTTCGTACGAGCAGTACTTC
v_call: TRBV25-1; j_call: TRBJ1-4; d_call: TRBD1; clone_size: .; cdr3_aa: CASSELGAGGAGEKLFF; cdr3_nt: TGTGCCAGCAGTGAATTAGGGGCAGGGGGCGCGGGTGAAAAACTGTTTTTT
v_call: TRBV11-2; j_call: TRBJ2-3; d_call: .; clone_size: .; cdr3_aa: CASSLALRLAADTQYF; cdr3_nt: TGTGCCAGCAGCCTTGCCCTACGGCTGGCGGCAGATACGCAGTATTTT
v_call: TRBV5-8; j_call: TRBJ2-2; d_call: TRBD2; clone_size: .; cdr3_aa: CASSFMRLAGYGELFF; cdr3_nt: TGTGCCAGCAGCTTTATGAGACTAGCGGGGTACGGGGAGCTGTTTTTT
v_call: TRBV5-1; j_call: TRBJ1-5; d_call: .; clone_size: .; cdr3_aa: CASSLDAGENQPQHF; cdr3_nt: TGCGCCAGCAGCTTGGATGCAGGGGAGAATCAGCCCCAGCATTTT